These T cell receptor beta chains were read from a single sample in a study of blood T cell repertoires in COVID-19. Sequencing was performed with immunoSEQ multiplex PCR; in TCRdb, only in-frame clones are kept and a portion is missing. The sample shows around 200,000 clones, approximately 85% of them seen only once. The material sequenced was peripheral blood. The receptors shown here come from a woman older than 75 with acute or convalescent COVID-19. CDR3s include the opening cysteine and the closing phenylalanine or tryptophan. The D gene is left open where the match is weak. A clone size is listed for some rows: how often the clone was seen (once, few, many), or a class if it is expanded.

J gene: TRBJ1-4; V gene: TRBV5-1; D gene: -; clone size: -; CDR3 protein: CASQRSLDEKLFF; CDR3 DNA: TGCGCCAGCCAGAGGAGCTTGGATGAAAAACTGTTTTTT
J gene: TRBJ1-2; V gene: TRBV19; D gene: -; clone size: -; CDR3 protein: CASSATSRVGYGYTF; CDR3 DNA: TGTGCCAGTAGTGCTACCTCACGGGTTGGCTATGGCTACACCTTC
J gene: TRBJ1-5; V gene: TRBV27; D gene: -; clone size: -; CDR3 protein: CASSLREFNQPQHF; CDR3 DNA: TGTGCCAGCAGTTTAAGAGAATTCAATCAGCCCCAGCATTTT
J gene: TRBJ1-6; V gene: TRBV19; D gene: TRBD1; clone size: -; CDR3 protein: CASSRGTETADSPLHF; CDR3 DNA: TGTGCCAGTAGTCGGGGGACAGAAACCGCGGATTCACCCCTCCACTTT
J gene: TRBJ1-1; V gene: TRBV5-1; D gene: -; clone size: -; CDR3 protein: CASSLQSENTEAFF; CDR3 DNA: TGCGCCAGCAGCTTGCAGTCAGAGAACACTGAAGCTTTCTTT
J gene: TRBJ2-3; V gene: TRBV9; D gene: -; clone size: -; CDR3 protein: CASSVAQGPPDTQYF; CDR3 DNA: TGTGCCAGCAGCGTAGCCCAGGGCCCCCCAGATACGCAGTATTTT
J gene: TRBJ2-7; V gene: TRBV5-1; D gene: -; clone size: -; CDR3 protein: CASSLARTDEQYF; CDR3 DNA: TGCGCCAGCAGCTTGGCCCGGACTGACGAGCAGTACTTC
J gene: TRBJ2-7; V gene: TRBV24-1; D gene: -; clone size: -; CDR3 protein: CATSLGGSYEQYF; CDR3 DNA: TGTGCCACCAGTTTGGGGGGCTCCTACGAGCAGTACTTC
J gene: TRBJ1-3; V gene: TRBV14; D gene: -; clone size: -; CDR3 protein: CASSPVRVLSGNTIYF; CDR3 DNA: TGTGCCAGCAGCCCAGTACGGGTGCTCTCTGGAAACACCATATATTTT
J gene: TRBJ2-2; V gene: TRBV24-1; D gene: -; clone size: -; CDR3 protein: CATLGGTTGELFF; CDR3 DNA: TGTGCCACTTTAGGGGGAACAACCGGGGAGCTGTTTTTT
J gene: TRBJ2-1; V gene: TRBV19; D gene: TRBD2; clone size: -; CDR3 protein: CASSIPRLAGNNEQFF; CDR3 DNA: TGTGCCAGTAGTATACCGAGACTAGCGGGAAACAATGAGCAGTTCTTC
J gene: TRBJ2-1; V gene: TRBV12-3/TRBV12-4; D gene: TRBD2; clone size: once; CDR3 protein: CASRRTSANEQFF; CDR3 DNA: TGTGCCAGCAGACGGACTAGCGCAAATGAGCAGTTCTTC
J gene: TRBJ2-3; V gene: TRBV5-1; D gene: TRBD1; clone size: once; CDR3 protein: CASSQGQGVRADTQYF; CDR3 DNA: TGCGCCAGCAGCCAGGGACAGGGGGTCCGCGCAGATACGCAGTATTTT
J gene: TRBJ1-2; V gene: TRBV6-5; D gene: TRBD1; clone size: -; CDR3 protein: CASRGDSTGQYGYTF; CDR3 DNA: TGTGCCAGCAGGGGGGACAGCACCGGGCAATATGGCTACACCTTC
J gene: TRBJ2-5; V gene: TRBV7-9; D gene: -; clone size: -; CDR3 protein: CASSWGGVETQYF; CDR3 DNA: TGTGCCAGCAGCTGGGGGGGCGTAGAGACCCAGTACTTC
J gene: TRBJ1-3; V gene: TRBV5-1; D gene: TRBD1; clone size: -; CDR3 protein: CASSEGDSASGNTIYF; CDR3 DNA: TGCGCCAGCAGCGAAGGGGACAGTGCATCTGGAAACACCATATATTTT
J gene: TRBJ1-2; V gene: TRBV9; D gene: -; clone size: -; CDR3 protein: CASIPVESAGANYGYTF; CDR3 DNA: TGTGCCAGCATCCCCGTTGAGTCGGCCGGGGCTAACTATGGCTACACCTTC
J gene: TRBJ1-1; V gene: TRBV5-5; D gene: -; clone size: -; CDR3 protein: CASSLAGYTEAFF; CDR3 DNA: TGTGCCAGCAGCTTGGCAGGATACACTGAAGCTTTCTTT
J gene: TRBJ2-3; V gene: TRBV5-4; D gene: -; clone size: -; CDR3 protein: CASSLPGRSDTQYF; CDR3 DNA: TGTGCCAGCAGCTTGCCAGGGAGGAGTGATACGCAGTATTTT
J gene: TRBJ1-2; V gene: TRBV2; D gene: TRBD1; clone size: -; CDR3 protein: CASVERTGPYGYTF; CDR3 DNA: TGTGCCAGCGTCGAAAGGACAGGGCCCTATGGCTACACCTTC
J gene: TRBJ1-2; V gene: TRBV12-3/TRBV12-4; D gene: -; clone size: once; CDR3 protein: CASSLGGEDGYTF; CDR3 DNA: TGTGCCAGCAGTTTAGGAGGGGAGGATGGCTACACCTTC
J gene: TRBJ1-2; V gene: TRBV3-1/TRBV3-2; D gene: TRBD1; clone size: -; CDR3 protein: CASSRDVGQRLGYTF; CDR3 DNA: TGTGCCAGCAGCCGAGACGTGGGACAGCGCCTGGGCTACACCTTC
J gene: TRBJ2-5; V gene: TRBV9; D gene: TRBD1; clone size: -; CDR3 protein: CASSAGQGAGETQYF; CDR3 DNA: TGTGCCAGCAGCGCGGGACAGGGGGCGGGGGAGACCCAGTACTTC
J gene: TRBJ1-3; V gene: TRBV5-6; D gene: -; clone size: -; CDR3 protein: CASSFPGIGNTIYF; CDR3 DNA: TGTGCCAGCAGCTTCCCAGGGATAGGAAACACCATATATTTT
J gene: TRBJ1-5; V gene: TRBV19; D gene: TRBD1; clone size: few; CDR3 protein: CASSTQGADQPQHF; CDR3 DNA: TGTGCCAGTAGTACCCAGGGGGCTGACCAGCCCCAGCATTTT
J gene: TRBJ2-5; V gene: TRBV5-1; D gene: -; clone size: -; CDR3 protein: CASSPGNQETQYF; CDR3 DNA: TGCGCCAGCAGCCCCGGGAACCAAGAGACCCAGTACTTC
J gene: TRBJ2-7; V gene: TRBV5-1; D gene: -; clone size: -; CDR3 protein: CASSLTSTYEQYF; CDR3 DNA: TGCGCCAGCAGCTTGACAAGTACCTACGAGCAGTACTTC
J gene: TRBJ2-1; V gene: TRBV15; D gene: TRBD2; clone size: -; CDR3 protein: CATSRRTSGNRNEQFF; CDR3 DNA: TGTGCCACCAGCCGACGGACTAGCGGGAACCGGAATGAGCAGTTCTTC
J gene: TRBJ2-7; V gene: TRBV6-6; D gene: TRBD1; clone size: -; CDR3 protein: CASRPSGTGGPWEQYF; CDR3 DNA: TGTGCCAGCAGGCCTTCCGGGACAGGGGGGCCATGGGAGCAGTACTTC
J gene: TRBJ2-1; V gene: TRBV6-2/TRBV6-3; D gene: -; clone size: -; CDR3 protein: CASSYVGAWDEQFF; CDR3 DNA: TGTGCCAGCAGTTACGTGGGGGCTTGGGATGAGCAGTTCTTC
J gene: TRBJ2-1; V gene: TRBV19; D gene: -; clone size: many; CDR3 protein: CASSSRGVAYNEQFF; CDR3 DNA: TGTGCCAGTAGTTCCCGAGGCGTAGCCTACAATGAGCAGTTCTTC
J gene: TRBJ2-7; V gene: TRBV5-4; D gene: -; clone size: -; CDR3 protein: CASSRPTGHSYEQYF; CDR3 DNA: TGTGCCAGCAGCCGACCGACAGGCCACTCCTACGAGCAGTACTTC
J gene: TRBJ2-2; V gene: TRBV19; D gene: TRBD2; clone size: once; CDR3 protein: CASSPASGRAGTGELFF; CDR3 DNA: TGTGCCAGTAGTCCCGCTAGCGGGAGGGCCGGGACCGGGGAGCTGTTTTTT
J gene: TRBJ2-7; V gene: TRBV27; D gene: TRBD1; clone size: -; CDR3 protein: CASSENQQGAPRYEQYF; CDR3 DNA: TGTGCCAGCAGCGAAAATCAACAGGGGGCGCCCAGGTACGAGCAGTACTTC
J gene: TRBJ1-2; V gene: TRBV10-1; D gene: -; clone size: -; CDR3 protein: CASTLRGTLGRYGYTF; CDR3 DNA: TGCGCCAGCACCTTGAGGGGGACACTCGGGAGGTATGGCTACACCTTC
J gene: TRBJ2-3; V gene: TRBV5-1; D gene: -; clone size: -; CDR3 protein: CASSGGSRTDTQYF; CDR3 DNA: TGCGCCAGCAGCGGGGGGAGCAGAACAGATACGCAGTATTTT
J gene: TRBJ2-1; V gene: TRBV24-1; D gene: TRBD2; clone size: -; CDR3 protein: CATSDTTGTSGEQFF; CDR3 DNA: TGTGCCACCAGTGATACGACCGGGACTAGCGGTGAGCAGTTCTTC
J gene: TRBJ2-2; V gene: TRBV24-1; D gene: -; clone size: -; CDR3 protein: CATGRGENTGELFF; CDR3 DNA: TGTGCCACCGGGAGGGGGGAGAACACCGGGGAGCTGTTTTTT
J gene: TRBJ1-5; V gene: TRBV27; D gene: TRBD1; clone size: -; CDR3 protein: CASSFRQGVGQPQHF; CDR3 DNA: TGTGCCAGCAGTTTTAGGCAGGGGGTGGGTCAGCCCCAGCATTTT
J gene: TRBJ2-1; V gene: TRBV27; D gene: TRBD1; clone size: -; CDR3 protein: CASSPRQGANEQFF; CDR3 DNA: TGTGCCAGCAGCCCAAGACAGGGGGCCAATGAGCAGTTCTTC
J gene: TRBJ1-2; V gene: TRBV6-6; D gene: -; clone size: once; CDR3 protein: CASSWGDNYGYTF; CDR3 DNA: TGTGCCAGCAGTTGGGGGGATAACTATGGCTACACCTTC
J gene: TRBJ2-5; V gene: TRBV21-1; D gene: -; clone size: -; CDR3 protein: CASSNRQDPRGETQYF; CDR3 DNA: TGTGCCAGCAGCAATCGTCAGGACCCAAGGGGGGAGACCCAGTACTTC
J gene: TRBJ1-2; V gene: TRBV11-2; D gene: TRBD1; clone size: -; CDR3 protein: CASSLESGQGRGYTF; CDR3 DNA: TGTGCCAGCAGCTTAGAGTCGGGACAGGGACGTGGCTACACCTTC
J gene: TRBJ1-3; V gene: TRBV3-1/TRBV3-2; D gene: -; clone size: -; CDR3 protein: CASSQGALWTIYF; CDR3 DNA: TGTGCCAGCAGCCAAGGGGCTCTCTGGACCATATATTTT
J gene: TRBJ2-1; V gene: TRBV11-1; D gene: -; clone size: -; CDR3 protein: CASSLAGSEAEFF; CDR3 DNA: TGTGCCAGCAGCTTAGCGGGGTCGGAGGCTGAGTTCTTC
J gene: TRBJ2-7; V gene: TRBV20-1; D gene: -; clone size: -; CDR3 protein: CSAGDFYEQYF; CDR3 DNA: TGCAGTGCGGGGGACTTCTACGAGCAGTACTTC
J gene: TRBJ1-3; V gene: TRBV5-4; D gene: -; clone size: -; CDR3 protein: CASTDWTEGNTIYF; CDR3 DNA: TGTGCCAGCACCGACTGGACAGAAGGAAACACCATATATTTT
J gene: TRBJ1-1; V gene: TRBV5-8; D gene: -; clone size: -; CDR3 protein: CASSYLLGLNTEAFF; CDR3 DNA: TGTGCCAGCAGCTACCTTTTGGGCCTCAACACTGAAGCTTTCTTT
J gene: TRBJ2-5; V gene: TRBV6-5; D gene: TRBD1; clone size: -; CDR3 protein: CASSYSTGALQETQYF; CDR3 DNA: TGTGCCAGCAGTTACTCGACAGGGGCCTTACAAGAGACCCAGTACTTC